The 22 T cell receptor beta chains below come from one sample, sequenced in a study of Ad26.COV2.S vaccination and SARS-CoV-2 variants. As for treatment: some 19 received Ad26.COV2.S at low or high dose, single or two shots; about 5 received placebo; per-sample allocation not given. Day 63 following the first vaccine or placebo injection was when the samples were taken. Repertoires were generated with immunoSEQ multiplex PCR, while TCRdb's copy carries only in-frame clones and drops some. The sample shows about 400,000 clones, 83% of them seen only once. The input for sequencing was peripheral blood, taken in a trial of Ad26.COV2.S vaccine versus placebo. These receptors all come from a person between 18 and 60 years old who received the Ad26.COV2.S COVID-19 vaccine or a placebo.

This chain uses TRBV5-1 with TRBJ1-1, with TRBD1 matching 9 bases. The CDR3 contains 16 residues. The ends lost 6 bases at V and 2 bases at J; junction bases unmatched: 11. Germline loops: CDR1 SGHRS, CDR2 YFSETQ. The CDR3 region is CASINGQGRVNTEAFF. As DNA, the CDR3 is TGCGCCAGCATCAACGGACAGGGGAGAGTAAACACTGAAGCTTTCTTT.

This chain joins TRBV18 and TRBJ2-7; D possibly matches TRBD1 or TRBD2 (5 bases each). The ends were cut back, 4 bases at V and 2 bases at J, with 18 bases in the middle. The germline gives CDR1 KGHSH, CDR2 LQKENI. This CDR3 spans 16 amino acids. CDR3: CASSLPGRLQAYEQYF. As DNA, the CDR3 is TGTGCCAGCTCACTTCCGGGACGGCTTCAGGCCTACGAGCAGTACTTC.

Of note for this clone: The identical CDR3 is also encoded by other nucleotide sequences in the sample. J is TRBJ2-1 and V is TRBV4-1; 10 nucleotides match TRBD2. From germline, CDR1 is MGHRA and CDR2 YSYEKL. This CDR3 is built from 16 residues. After removal of 1 base from V and 0 bases from J, the junction contained 0 bases not matched to a gene. The CDR3 DNA reads TGCGCCAGCAGCCAAGGACTAGCGGGCTCCTACAATGAGCAGTTCTTC. This translates into CASSQGLAGSYNEQFF.

V gene TRBV12-3 or TRBV12-4 combines with J gene TRBJ1-1; D is undetermined. This CDR3 contains 12 residues. The V end was cut by 3 bases, the J end by 11 bases, with 13 bases between. CDR3 nucleotides: TGTGCCAGCAGTTTTCGGCGACATCGGGCTTTCTTT. It translates to CASSFRRHRAFF.

V gene TRBV5-6 combines with J gene TRBJ2-7; no definite D call. The V gene lost 0 bases and the J gene lost 9 bases, with 7 bases spanning the gap. The CDR3 totals 11 residues. Germline CDR1 is SGHDT and CDR2 is YYEEEE. CDR3 bases: TGTGCCAGCAGCTTGGATGCCGGGCAGTACTTC. Translation gives CASSLDAGQYF.

The CDR3 protein is CASVGGPYSNQPQHF. In DNA form, the CDR3 reads TGTGCCAGCGTAGGAGGTCCCTATAGCAATCAGCCCCAGCATTTT. The chain couples TRBV6-5 to TRBJ1-5; D uncertain. The CDR3 has 15 amino acids. Trimming shortened V by 8 bases and J by 0 bases, and 14 bases separated the two germline ends. In germline, CDR1 is MNHEY, CDR2 SVGAGI.

The J gene is TRBJ2-6, the V gene TRBV19; D possibly corresponds to TRBD1 (6 bases). CDR3 length: 15 amino acids. V lost 7 bases to trimming and J lost 0 bases, with 10 bases between them. Germline-derived CDR1 and CDR2 are LNHDA and SQIVND (reference sequence). CDR3 DNA sequence: TGTGCCAGTAAGGGACACTCCTCTGGGGCCAACGTCCTGACTTTC. Protein: CASKGHSSGANVLTF.

The chain employs TRBV29-1 and TRBJ1-2, with D possibly TRBD1 on 6 matching bases. Trimming cost V 6 bases and J 7 bases, with 21 bases left between them. This CDR3 is 14 amino acids long. CDR1 and CDR2 (germline): SQVTM, ANQGSEA. The CDR3 DNA follows: TGCAGCGTAACTACGGTTGGGGGGGCTCGTGGCTACACCTTC. This codes for CSVTTVGGARGYTF.

The chain joins TRBV18 to TRBJ1-4; D might be TRBD1 (5 bases). Per germline, CDR1 KGHSH and CDR2 LQKENI. The germline V and J ends were trimmed by 6 bases and 5 bases, with 16 bases remaining between them. This CDR3 contains 15 residues. CDR3 nucleotide sequence: TGTGCCAGCTCCCCATCGGGGACGGTGAATGAAAAACTGTTTTTT. Protein product: CASSPSGTVNEKLFF.

This clone was counted once. The chain carries TRBV12-3 or TRBV12-4 and TRBJ1-1; D unresolved. Between the trimmed V and J ends, which lost 8 bases and 4 bases, there was a span of 5 bases. This CDR3 is 10 amino acids long. The CDR3 region has the DNA TGTGCCAGCTGGAGCACTGAAGCTTTCTTT. It yields the protein CASWSTEAFF.

The V gene is TRBV20-1, the J gene TRBJ1-5, with a weak D call TRBD1 (6 bases). The CDR3 totals 16 residues. CDR1 is DFQATT and CDR2 is SNEGSKA in the germline V gene (reference sequence). With 3 bases removed from V and 4 bases from J, the gap between germline ends came to 19 bases. The CDR3 nucleotides read TGCAGTGCTAGTCCCGGGACACCGGCTCCGAATCAGCCCCAGCATTTT. Its translation is CSASPGTPAPNQPQHF.

The chain links TRBV5-4 to TRBJ2-3; 9 nucleotides match TRBD2. The CDR3 runs 16 residues. The V segment lost 1 base and the J segment 4 bases; nucleotides outside the gene matches: 7. Looked up from germline, CDR1 is SGHNT and CDR2 is YYREEE (reference sequence). The CDR3 loop reads CASSLLEAGGPDTQYF. The CDR3 DNA follows: TGTGCCAGCAGCTTGTTGGAAGCGGGGGGCCCAGATACGCAGTATTTT.

This clone was detected only once. V gene TRBV5-1 combines with J gene TRBJ1-3; no definite D call. The CDR3 length is 12 residues. V lost 0 bases to trimming and J lost 5 bases, with 3 bases between them. Germline-derived CDR1 and CDR2 are SGHRS and YFSETQ. CDR3 coding DNA: TGCGCCAGCAGCTTGGGGCGAAACACCATATATTTT. This translates into CASSLGRNTIYF.

Notes on this clone: Relative to the germline gene, one junction end is altered; a read error may explain this. The CDR3 DNA follows: TGTGCCAGCAGACAAGCAGGGCAGGGGAGGGATGGCTACACCTTC. Translated: CASRQAGQGRDGYTF. This chain joins TRBV3-1 (or the pseudogene TRBV3-2) and TRBJ1-2; a possible D gene is TRBD1 (6 bases). Germline assignment: CDR1 LGHDT and CDR2 YNNKEL (reference sequence). This CDR3 has 15 amino acids.

Here the CDR3 reads CATGRREWTDTQYF. CDR3 DNA: TGCGCCACGGGCAGGCGGGAGTGGACAGATACGCAGTATTTT. The rearrangement uses TRBV10-2 and TRBJ2-3; 7 bases align to TRBD2. The CDR3 sequence is 14 residues long. The V gene end was trimmed by 10 bases and the J gene end by 3 bases; junction bases not matched to a gene: 10. The germline V gene encodes CDR1 WSHSY and CDR2 SAAADI.

This chain links TRBV7-2 with TRBJ2-7; D is possibly TRBD2 (7 bases). This CDR3 is built from 14 residues. Germline CDR1 reads SGHTA; CDR2 reads FQGNSA. The germline V and J ends were trimmed by 6 bases and 4 bases, with 16 bases remaining between them. The CDR3 loop is CASRPGRGGYEQYF. The CDR3 region has the DNA TGTGCCAGCAGGCCAGGGAGGGGGGGGTACGAGCAGTACTTC. The whole variable domain, filled in from reference TRBV7-2 and TRBJ2-7, reads GAGVSQSPSNKVTEKGKDVELRCDPISGHTALYWYRQSLGQGLEFLIYFQGNSAPDKSGLPSDRFSAERTGGSVSTLTIQRTQQEDSAVYLCASRPGRGGYEQYFGPGTRLTVT.

About this clone: Other nucleotide sequences in the sample specify the same CDR3. The rearrangement joins TRBV5-1 to TRBJ1-4; D unresolved. The CDR3 runs 16 residues. Germline CDR1 reads SGHRS; CDR2 reads YFSETQ. The V gene lost 1 base and the J gene lost 2 bases, with 12 bases spanning the gap. This chain's CDR3 is CASSLLGFGTNEKLFF. Here the CDR3 DNA reads TGCGCCAGCAGCTTGTTGGGCTTTGGGACTAATGAAAAACTGTTTTTT.

The genes are TRBV19 and TRBJ2-3; D perhaps matches TRBD2 (6 bases). Germline loops: CDR1 LNHDA, CDR2 SQIVND (reference sequence). This CDR3 contains 15 residues. Trimming removed 1 base from V and 0 bases from J, with 8 bases in between. This chain's CDR3 is CASSIVSGSTDTQYF. In DNA form, the CDR3 reads TGTGCCAGTAGTATAGTGAGCGGGAGCACAGATACGCAGTATTTT.

The gene calls are TRBV4-1 and TRBJ2-6; D unresolved. Trimming cost V 6 bases and J 4 bases, with 10 bases left between them. Germline CDR1 reads MGHRA; CDR2 reads YSYEKL. CDR3 length: 14 residues. The CDR3 sequence: CASSLGAGANVLTF. In DNA form, the CDR3 reads TGCGCCAGCAGTTTGGGCGCCGGGGCCAACGTCCTGACTTTC.

The gene calls are TRBV19 and TRBJ1-6; weak D call: TRBD1 (5 bases). The CDR3 has 15 amino acids. Trimming took off 4 bases at V and 7 bases at J, with 14 bases between the two ends. CDR1 and CDR2 (germline): LNHDA, SQIVND (reference sequence). CDR3 amino acids: CASSRGNPGNSPLHF. The CDR3 nucleotides are TGTGCCAGTAGTAGGGGGAATCCTGGGAATTCACCCCTCCACTTT.

This chain links TRBV19 with TRBJ2-7, with TRBD2 matching 10 bases. Germline V gene lookup returns CDR1 LNHDA and CDR2 SQIVND (reference sequence). The CDR3 spans 18 residues. After removal of 2 bases from V and 0 bases from J, the junction contained 10 bases not matched to a gene. CDR3 coding DNA: TGTGCCAGTAGTATACGAGCGGGAGGGGGCCTTCGCTCCTACGAGCAGTACTTC. This encodes CASSIRAGGGLRSYEQYF.

The CDR3 is CASSLDHTGELFF. CDR3 coding DNA: TGTGCCAGCAGTTTAGACCACACCGGGGAGCTGTTTTTT. The rearrangement joins TRBV12-3 or TRBV12-4 to TRBJ2-2; D is unresolved. The CDR3 has 13 residues. The V end lost 1 base, the J end lost 3 bases, and 3 bases lay between the germline ends.